The rows below give T cell receptor beta chains drawn from one sample of a study of neurological immune-mediated disorders. TCRdb passed the 5' RACE reads through MiXCR, listing each CDR3 protein once. The sample yields 75,000 to 90,000 distinct CDR3 sequences, about a tenth seen once. Sequencing input: PBMCs. These receptors all come from a man aged 40-55 years in good health. Each CDR3 is given with its conserved first and last residue. Each record gives: D gene, J gene, V gene, clone size, CDR3 DNA, CDR3 protein. The D gene is left open where the match is weak. Clone sizes are given selectively: once, few, many, or a class where the clone is expanded.

TRBD1 TRBJ2-1 TRBV29-1 many TGCAGCGTTGAGACAGGGGACTGGGATGAGCAGTTCTTC CSVETGDWDEQFF
TRBD2 TRBJ2-1 TRBV29-1 many TGCAGCGTAGCGGGACTAGCGGGGTCAAATGAGCAGTTCTTC CSVAGLAGSNEQFF
. TRBJ2-5 TRBV12-3/TRBV12-4 many TGTGCCAGCGAGGGAACAGATCGGGAGACCCAGTACTTC CASEGTDRETQYF
. TRBJ2-7 TRBV29-1 many TGCAGCGTTGATTCCCCGGACACGAGCTCCTACGAGCAGTACTTC CSVDSPDTSSYEQYF
. TRBJ1-2 TRBV10-3 . TGTGCCATCACTAACGACCGCGCTAACTATGGCTACACCTTC CAITNDRANYGYTF
TRBD1 TRBJ1-5 TRBV5-6 few TGTGCCAGCAGCCGACAGGGACGAGAGGTCAATCAGCCCCAGCATTTT CASSRQGREVNQPQHF
. TRBJ1-1 TRBV12-3/TRBV12-4 many TGTGCCAGCAGTGATAACATGAACACTGAAGCTTTCTTT CASSDNMNTEAFF
. TRBJ2-1 TRBV6-6 . TGTGCCAGCACTCTGACTGACAATGAGCAGTTCTTC CASTLTDNEQFF
TRBD1 TRBJ1-2 TRBV18 . TGTGCCAGCTCACCCACAGACAGGGGAGGACTCTATGGCTACACCTTC CASSPTDRGGLYGYTF
TRBD1 TRBJ1-2 TRBV6-5 many TGTGCCAGCAGCCGACAGGGGATTAACTATGGCTACACCTTC CASSRQGINYGYTF
. TRBJ1-6 TRBV5-1 many TGCGCCAGCAGCTTGGATGTCGTGGGCGGTATAAAGTTAGGTTCACCCCTCCACTTT CASSLDVVGGIKLGSPLHF
TRBD2 TRBJ2-1 TRBV5-1 many TGCGCCAGCAGCTCGACGGGACTAGCGGGGTTCGATGAGCAGTTCTTC CASSSTGLAGFDEQFF
. TRBJ1-1 TRBV3-1 many TGTGCCAGCAGCCAAGAAATAGGGACCACTGAAGCTTTCTTT CASSQEIGTTEAFF
. TRBJ2-7 TRBV11-1 many TGTGCCAGCAGCCCACGGACATCCTACGAGCAGTACTTC CASSPRTSYEQYF
. TRBJ2-3 TRBV7-9 many TGTGCCAGCAGCCCCCAGGGGGGGGACACAGATACGCAGTATTTT CASSPQGGDTDTQYF
TRBD2 TRBJ2-1 TRBV7-3 many TGTGCCAGCAGCCCCGCTCCTTTGACTAGCGGGAGGGCCTCATACAATGAGCAGTTCTTC CASSPAPLTSGRASYNEQFF
. TRBJ2-2 TRBV10-2 many TGCGCCAGCAGATACAGCTTCCCCGGGGAGCTGTTTTTT CASRYSFPGELFF
. TRBJ2-7 TRBV12-3/TRBV12-4 many TGTGCCAGCAGCCGAAGGCACTCGAACGGGGACGAGCAGTACTTC CASSRRHSNGDEQYF
TRBD1 TRBJ2-3 TRBV5-1 many TGCGCCAGCAGCCCGGACAGGGAATTGGCAGATACGCAGTATTTT CASSPDRELADTQYF
TRBD2 TRBJ2-7 TRBV10-2 many TGCGCCAGCAGTGAGCCTACCCGACTAGCCCGCGAGCAGTACTTC CASSEPTRLAREQYF
. TRBJ1-5 TRBV20-1 many TGCAGTGCTAGAGAGACGGGAAGAGGGCCCCAGCATTTT CSARETGRGPQHF
TRBD2 TRBJ2-5 TRBV20-1 many TGCAGTGCTAGAGGGGTAGCGGGGGGGGAGACCCAGTACTTC CSARGVAGGETQYF
TRBD1 TRBJ2-5 TRBV25-1 many TGTGCCAGCAGTGATCTCGCCCTGACAGGGAGGACCCAGTACTTC CASSDLALTGRTQYF
. TRBJ1-5 TRBV28 . TGTGCCATCCGACGGGGGGGACCTAGCAATCAGCCCCAGCATTTT CAIRRGGPSNQPQHF
TRBD2 TRBJ2-1 TRBV27 many TGTGCCAGCAGTTTATTAGCGGGGGGGCAAGGTGAGCAGTTCTTC CASSLLAGGQGEQFF
. TRBJ1-2 TRBV28 many TGTGCCAGCAGTCCTATAGGGAACAGGGACGATGGCTACACCTTC CASSPIGNRDDGYTF
. TRBJ1-5 TRBV20-1 many TGCAGTGCTACCCAGGGGACCAATCAGCCCCAGCATTTT CSATQGTNQPQHF
. TRBJ1-2 TRBV28 once TGTGCCAGCAGTTTAGGTGAAGGGGTATTTGGCTACACCTTC CASSLGEGVFGYTF
. TRBJ1-5 TRBV29-1 many TGCAGCGTCGAATTGGACGGAAATCAGCCCCAGCATTTT CSVELDGNQPQHF